The present TCR beta chain was sequenced within a study of technical replicates of blood from a few donors. Method: immunoSEQ multiplex PCR; TCRdb's copy keeps in-frame clones and lacks some. The table has roughly 83,000 clones, roughly nine tenths seen once. CDR3 length: 18 amino acids. The germline V gene has CDR1 ENHRY and CDR2 SYGVKD. V gave up 0 bases and J gave up 0 bases, with 15 bases separating them. This chain uses TRBV10-3 with TRBJ1-5, with unresolved D. Input material: T cells isolated from PBMCs. The source is a human donor in good health. The CDR3: CAISESNYRLNSNQPQHF. CDR3 in DNA: TGTGCCATCAGTGAGTCGAACTACCGACTAAATAGCAATCAGCCCCAGCATTTT.